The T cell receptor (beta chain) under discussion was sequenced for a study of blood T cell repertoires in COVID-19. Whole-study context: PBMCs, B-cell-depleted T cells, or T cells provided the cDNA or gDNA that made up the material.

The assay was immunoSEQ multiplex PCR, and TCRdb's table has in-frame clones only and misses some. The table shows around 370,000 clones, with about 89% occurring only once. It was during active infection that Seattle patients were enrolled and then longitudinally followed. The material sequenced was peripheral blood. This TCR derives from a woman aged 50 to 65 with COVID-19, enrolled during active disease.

The CDR3 DNA sequence: TGCGCCAGCAGCGAACCACTAGCGGGAAGGGCCGGGGAGCTGTTTTTT. This encodes CASSEPLAGRAGELFF. V is TRBV5-1 and J is TRBJ2-2; 10 positions match TRBD2. J was trimmed by 6 bases and V by 4 bases; bases with no gene match: 9. CDR3 length equals 16 residues. Germline CDR1 and CDR2: SGHRS and YFSETQ. Combining the CDR3 with reference TRBV5-1 and TRBJ2-2 gives the whole variable domain KAGVTQTPRYLIKTRGQQVTLSCSPISGHRSVSWYQQTPGQGLQFLFEYFSETQRNKGNFPGRFSGRQFSNSRSEMNVSTLELGDSALYLCASSEPLAGRAGELFFGEGSRLTVL.